This entry is about one T cell receptor beta chain. Its specificity is not known. The data were obtained in a study of radiotherapy plus CTLA-4 blockade in lung cancer. The wider study: Among enrolled patients, over 15% responded and more than 25% achieved disease control.

Profiled with immunoSEQ multiplex PCR; TCRdb holds only in-frame clones, not every one. The table has roughly 93,000 clones, more than 75% seen once. Ipilimumab-mediated CTLA-4 blockade plus focal radiation was given to patients having chemo-refractory metastatic non-small-cell lung cancer. General study findings and limits: An expansion of tumor-derived TCR clones occurred in blood after radiotherapy plus ipilimumab. The best prediction of response reportedly came from early blood T cell clone dynamics, with interferon-beta.

This CDR3 is built from 15 residues. In germline, CDR1 is WNHNN, CDR2 SYGVQD (reference sequence). Losses at the gene ends were 3 bases for V and 4 bases for J; bases not matched to a gene: 8. The sequence was collected from a human donor with non-small cell lung cancer who had a partial response to radiotherapy plus ipilimumab. The V call is TRBV10-1, the J call TRBJ2-5; 7 bases fit TRBD1. Sample: peripheral blood, taken from a patient treated with radiotherapy plus ipilimumab. The CDR3 nucleotides are TGCGCCAGCAGTGACGATCAACAGGGGAGAGAGACCCAGTACTTC. Translating it yields CASSDDQQGRETQYF.